These T cell receptor beta chains were read from a single sample in a study of T cell changes during pregnancy in multiple sclerosis. Sequencing was performed with immunoSEQ multiplex PCR; in TCRdb, only in-frame clones are kept and a portion is missing. This table has some 94,000 clones, around 93% appearing once. Here the sequenced sample was peripheral blood, taken in the first trimester of pregnancy. The source of these receptors is a female donor in good health, enrolled as a control in a pregnancy study. The CDR3 runs from the conserved cysteine through the conserved F or W. The D gene is left open where the match is weak. Clone size is given for some rows only: seen once, a few or many times, or a class if the clone is expanded.

V gene: TRBV15
CDR3 length: 12
D gene: NA
clone size: once
J gene: TRBJ2-5
CDR3 DNA: TGTGCCACCAGCAGCCGGGGGGAGACCCAGTACTTC
CDR3 protein: CATSSRGETQYF

V gene: TRBV7-8
CDR3 length: 16
D gene: NA
clone size: NA
J gene: TRBJ1-5
CDR3 DNA: TGTGCCAGCAGCTTAGGTCACGAGGGAGGCAATCAGCCCCAGCATTTT
CDR3 protein: CASSLGHEGGNQPQHF

V gene: TRBV9
CDR3 length: 15
D gene: TRBD1
clone size: NA
J gene: TRBJ1-5
CDR3 DNA: TGTGCCAGCAGCGTAGATGGGACAGGGAATCAGCCCCAGCATTTT
CDR3 protein: CASSVDGTGNQPQHF

V gene: TRBV7-8
CDR3 length: 15
D gene: NA
clone size: NA
J gene: TRBJ1-5
CDR3 DNA: TGTGCCAGCAGCTTAGAACGACAGAACAATCAGCCCCAGCATTTT
CDR3 protein: CASSLERQNNQPQHF

V gene: TRBV4-1
CDR3 length: 18
D gene: TRBD2
clone size: NA
J gene: TRBJ2-5
CDR3 DNA: TGCGCCAGCAGCCAGACGGGACTAGCGGTGGTTGGTCGCGAGACCCAGTACTTC
CDR3 protein: CASSQTGLAVVGRETQYF

V gene: TRBV7-2
CDR3 length: 14
D gene: NA
clone size: NA
J gene: TRBJ2-3
CDR3 DNA: TGTGCCAGCAGCTTAGCCTTGGGGCCAGATACGCAGTATTTT
CDR3 protein: CASSLALGPDTQYF

V gene: TRBV5-1
CDR3 length: 18
D gene: TRBD1
clone size: NA
J gene: TRBJ1-4
CDR3 DNA: TGCGCCAGCAGCGTGGGGCCGCAGGGGGCGTCAATTAATGAAAAACTGTTTTTT
CDR3 protein: CASSVGPQGASINEKLFF

V gene: TRBV5-1
CDR3 length: 16
D gene: TRBD1
clone size: NA
J gene: TRBJ1-1
CDR3 DNA: TGCGCCAGCAGCGTTAACGGGCAGGGGGCGAACACTGAAGCTTTCTTT
CDR3 protein: CASSVNGQGANTEAFF

V gene: TRBV9
CDR3 length: 13
D gene: TRBD2
clone size: NA
J gene: TRBJ2-4
CDR3 DNA: TGTGCCAGCAGCCCATCGACTAGCGACATTCAGTACTTC
CDR3 protein: CASSPSTSDIQYF

V gene: TRBV4-3
CDR3 length: 12
D gene: NA
clone size: NA
J gene: TRBJ1-2
CDR3 DNA: TGCGCCAGCAGCCAAGATGGGCCCCCCCGGACCTTC
CDR3 protein: CASSQDGPPRTF

V gene: TRBV5-5
CDR3 length: 15
D gene: NA
clone size: NA
J gene: TRBJ2-1
CDR3 DNA: TGTGCCAGCAGCTTGGGAGGGGGGGCCTACAATGAGCAGTTCTTC
CDR3 protein: CASSLGGGAYNEQFF

V gene: TRBV5-1
CDR3 length: 15
D gene: NA
clone size: NA
J gene: TRBJ1-2
CDR3 DNA: TGCGCCAGCAGCTTAACCGCCGGGAGGGAAGAAGGCTACACCTTC
CDR3 protein: CASSLTAGREEGYTF

V gene: TRBV6-6
CDR3 length: 14
D gene: NA
clone size: once
J gene: TRBJ2-4
CDR3 DNA: TGTGCCAGCAGCCCTCAGGCAGGGGTAAACATTCAGTACTTC
CDR3 protein: CASSPQAGVNIQYF

V gene: TRBV29-1
CDR3 length: 19
D gene: TRBD1
clone size: NA
J gene: TRBJ2-2
CDR3 DNA: TGCAGCGTTGAGGGGGTTCTCGGACAGGGTCGTAGTAACACCGGGGAGCTGTTTTTT
CDR3 protein: CSVEGVLGQGRSNTGELFF

V gene: TRBV21-1
CDR3 length: 15
D gene: NA
clone size: NA
J gene: TRBJ1-5
CDR3 DNA: TGTGCCAGCATCCTAAACAGGCCCGGTAAAGTGGCCCAGCATTTT
CDR3 protein: CASILNRPGKVAQHF

V gene: TRBV27
CDR3 length: 13
D gene: NA
clone size: NA
J gene: TRBJ1-2
CDR3 DNA: TGTGCCAGCAGTTACAATACGAGGGATGGCTACACCTTC
CDR3 protein: CASSYNTRDGYTF

V gene: TRBV5-4
CDR3 length: 15
D gene: NA
clone size: NA
J gene: TRBJ1-2
CDR3 DNA: TGTGCCAGCAGCTTGAGGCGGGAAGCTAACTATGGCTACACCTTC
CDR3 protein: CASSLRREANYGYTF

V gene: TRBV7-8
CDR3 length: 15
D gene: TRBD2
clone size: NA
J gene: TRBJ2-3
CDR3 DNA: TGTGCCAGCAGCTTCTACGGGGGGTCCACAGATACGCAGTATTTT
CDR3 protein: CASSFYGGSTDTQYF

V gene: TRBV4-3
CDR3 length: 17
D gene: TRBD1
clone size: NA
J gene: TRBJ1-5
CDR3 DNA: TGCGCCAGCAGCCAAGATCTTTCGGGACAGATTAATCAGCCCCAGCATTTT
CDR3 protein: CASSQDLSGQINQPQHF

V gene: TRBV6-6
CDR3 length: 13
D gene: NA
clone size: NA
J gene: TRBJ1-5
CDR3 DNA: TGTGCCAGCGGAGGGGATAGCAATCAGCCCCAGCATTTT
CDR3 protein: CASGGDSNQPQHF

V gene: TRBV7-2
CDR3 length: 15
D gene: NA
clone size: NA
J gene: TRBJ2-4
CDR3 DNA: TGTGCCAGCAGCTTAGATCAGGGGACCAAAAACATTCAGTACTTC
CDR3 protein: CASSLDQGTKNIQYF